Reported below is one TCR beta chain. Fulfillment of recently defined diagnostic criteria for definite or probable disease was shown by the patients with Susac syndrome. TEMRA cells were FACS-enriched, and CD8+ and CD4+ T cells were isolated negatively. This entry belongs to a study of CD8 T cells in Susac syndrome. Trimming stripped 6 bases from V and 0 bases from J, with 27 bases between. Germline V gene lookup returns CDR1 MDHEN and CDR2 SYDVKM. The CDR3 runs to 21 residues. Random hexamers were used to reverse transcribe about 0.45 to 1 ug of RNA. TCR beta CDR3 was amplified by immunoSEQ covering 54 Vbeta and 13 Jbeta. TCRdb fed the immunoSEQ multiplex PCR reads into MiXCR, producing one record per CDR3 protein. This sample yields about 120,000 distinct CDR3 sequences, of which nearly 96% are seen a single time; less than 0.15% belongs to the top ten.

The chain has TRBV28 and TRBJ2-6; TRBD1 is a possible D gene (6 bases). The sample consisted of CD4+ T cells from PBMCs. This TCR was recovered from a human donor with Susac syndrome. CDR3 DNA sequence: TGTGCCAGCAGGAATTTTAATGGCAGGGGCTCATCGGGCTCTGGGGCCAACGTCCTGACTTTC. This encodes CASRNFNGRGSSGSGANVLTF. The full variable domain, rest sourced from reference TRBV28 and TRBJ2-6, is DVKVTQSSRYLVKRTGEKVFLECVQDMDHENMFWYRQDPGLGLRLIYFSYDVKMKEKGDIPEGYSVSREKKERFSLILESASTNQTSMYLCASRNFNGRGSSGSGANVLTFGAGSRLTVL.